This is a list of T cell receptor beta chains from one sample in a study of cytomegalovirus exposure and HLA in healthy donors. TCRdb's table, derived via immunoSEQ multiplex PCR, lists solely in-frame clones and lacks some. The data contain around 130,000 clones, approximately 80% of them singletons. Sequencing was done on a sample of PBMCs. The receptors come from a girl aged 2 to 10 in good health and CMV-seronegative. CDR3s include the opening cysteine and the closing phenylalanine or tryptophan. The order of the fields is J gene, V gene, D gene, CDR3 protein. A D gene is named only where the DNA matches it firmly.

>TRBJ2-2|TRBV29-1|TRBD2
CSVRSGRSDTGELFF
>TRBJ1-1|TRBV9|NA
CASSVAGKLNTEAFF
>TRBJ1-1|TRBV28|NA
CASSTDSFFMNTEAFF
>TRBJ1-2|TRBV15|NA
CATSGGINYGYTF
>TRBJ2-7|TRBV13|TRBD2
CASSALLAGAYEQYF
>TRBJ1-2|TRBV6-6|NA
CASSYSTRDTGYTF
>TRBJ2-7|TRBV7-8|TRBD2
CASSILADSYEQYF
>TRBJ1-2|TRBV15|NA
CATSSPGQWNYGYTF
>TRBJ1-2|TRBV30|NA
CAWSRSHGYTF
>TRBJ1-1|TRBV28|NA
CASSLRGPEAFF
>TRBJ1-3|TRBV19|NA
CASSIWSSGNTIYF
>TRBJ1-5|TRBV5-5|TRBD1
CASSLSQGDVQPQHF
>TRBJ2-7|TRBV27|NA
CASSSIGGNHYEQYF
>TRBJ1-2|TRBV2|NA
CASSAGFEGYTF
>TRBJ2-1|TRBV6-1|NA
CASSETTSRNEQFF
>TRBJ2-7|TRBV2|TRBD1
CASSNSGQGDTYEQYF
>TRBJ2-1|TRBV5-4|TRBD2
CASSLSSGNEQFF
>TRBJ1-2|TRBV6-5|NA
CASSLTGSSGYTF
>TRBJ2-7|TRBV7-3|NA
CASSPSGPGALGSYEQYF
>TRBJ1-2|TRBV6-6|NA
CASSSGNGYTF
>TRBJ2-3|TRBV7-3|NA
CASSLTAGNTGTQYF
>TRBJ1-5|TRBV6-6|NA
CASTTLVGYGNQPQHF
>TRBJ2-1|TRBV5-1|TRBD2
CASSLGLAAPEEQFF
>TRBJ2-3|TRBV4-2|NA
CASSQGASETDTQYF
>TRBJ1-2|TRBV14|NA
CASSQAWGDGYTF
>TRBJ2-3|TRBV5-8|NA
CASSLGLETDTQYF
>TRBJ2-1|TRBV25-1|TRBD2
CASREDRAGVNEQFF
>TRBJ2-2|TRBV15|TRBD2
CATSRGGTSGTIGELFF
>TRBJ2-1|TRBV4-1|NA
CASSQDISGDGGNEQFF
>TRBJ2-7|TRBV28|TRBD2
CASSLSGAFSYEQYF
>TRBJ2-7|TRBV11-2|TRBD2
CATRLAGGYEQYF
>NA|TRBV15|TRBD2
CATSRDRGLAGGPYEQYF
>TRBJ2-7|TRBV28|TRBD2
CASSPTEAGPFPEQYF
>NA|TRBV7-6|NA
CASSNGQSLSYEQYF
>TRBJ1-5|TRBV30|TRBD1
CAWSKEGGGSNQPQHF
>TRBJ2-6|TRBV7-3|NA
CASSFREAAGANVLTF
>TRBJ2-2|TRBV7-9|NA
CASTRRGSNTGELFF
>TRBJ2-7|TRBV28|NA
CASGSTYEQYF
>TRBJ1-1|TRBV27|TRBD1
CASSPLTQGAATEAFF
>TRBJ1-2|TRBV11-2|TRBD1
CASSWGQGNYGYTF
>TRBJ2-1|TRBV18|NA
CASSPLGGGASYNEQFF
>TRBJ2-7|TRBV7-6|NA
CASSANRGIAYEQYF
>TRBJ2-7|TRBV19|TRBD2
CASSMLAGGISYEQYF
>TRBJ2-1|TRBV5-1|TRBD2
CASSGGEAYNEQFF
>TRBJ2-3|TRBV28|TRBD2
CASSFVGEGLWTDTQYF
>TRBJ2-5|TRBV20-1|NA
CSAQDQETQYF
>TRBJ2-5|TRBV5-5|TRBD1
CASSLTGAETQYF
>TRBJ1-4|TRBV6-6|TRBD1
CASSSGTGIEKLFF
>TRBJ1-2|TRBV27|NA
CASSWLGAESHGYTF
>TRBJ1-1|TRBV19|TRBD1
CATRQGTEAFF